This TCR beta chain was identified in a study of T cells after yellow fever vaccination. Study-wide results and caveats: Most primary-vaccination clones reappeared after the booster (about 97% CD4, about 90% CD8).

With V trimmed by 5 bases and J by 2 bases, 4 bases remained unmatched. Germline loops: CDR1 SEHNR, CDR2 FQNEAQ (reference sequence). The CDR3 has 14 amino acids. This clonotype was seen many times. The antigen is unknown. MiXCR was run by TCRdb on the 5' RACE reads, yielding one entry per CDR3 protein. Of 250,000 or so distinct CDR3 sequences in the sample, about 3.7% were seen once. V is TRBV7-9 and J is TRBJ2-3; the match to TRBD1 covers 7 bases. This sequence was found in a man aged 18 to 29 who received the YFV17D yellow fever vaccine. Sequencing used PBMCs, obtained 15 days after the yellow fever booster vaccination. This chain's CDR3 is CASSRDSNTDTQYF. Here the CDR3 DNA reads TGTGCCAGCAGCAGGGACAGCAACACAGATACGCAGTATTTT.